This entry is about one T cell receptor beta chain. Its antigen remains unknown. This entry belongs to a study of shared clonotypes between healthy human individuals. Source study methods: Without quality scores, immunoSEQ junctional reads could not be filtered like full-length reads. The method was immunoSEQ multiplex PCR; TCRdb's version includes in-frame clones alone and lacks a portion of them. Clone size and the V and J calls come from that table; the DNA yielded D and trimming. This table has over a million clones, 75% to 85% appearing once. The CDR3 is 15 amino acids. Between the trimmed V and J ends, which lost 3 bases and 2 bases, there was a span of 15 bases. The germline CDR1 and CDR2 sequences are SGDLS and YYNGEE. Whole-study results and caveats: Sharing across four donors was highest in naive CD4 (roughly 5%) and lowest in memory CD8 (roughly 0.4%). Rarefaction showed sorted-subset sequencing was incomplete despite large depth.

The sequence came from a man younger than 35 in good health. Some clones in this sample may be carry-over from other donors' samples. The sample taken for sequencing was memory CD4+ T cells from PBMCs. The subset denotes: CD45RA-negative fraction. J is TRBJ2-7 and V is TRBV9; possible D gene TRBD1, 6 bases. CDR3 nucleotides: TGTGCCAGCAGCGCCCAACAGGGACCAACCTACGAGCAGTACTTC. Its translation: CASSAQQGPTYEQYF.